This is a list of T cell receptor beta chains from one sample in a study of CXCR3-negative and CXCR3-positive naive CD8 T cells. TCRdb re-called the 5' RACE reads and gives one entry per CDR3 protein, without DNA. The sample data list approximately 100,000 distinct CDR3 sequences. The sample comprised naive CXCR3+ CD8+ T cells from blood. These receptor sequences come from a human donor in good health. Some clones in this sample may be carry-over from other donors' samples. Each CDR3 is given with its conserved first and last residue.

CDR3 protein	V gene	J gene
CASSIVLDSYEQYF	TRBV19	TRBJ2-7
CASSVDSGGNYNEQFF	TRBV9	TRBJ2-1
CASSLGLAGEYGNEQYF	TRBV11-2	TRBJ2-7
CASSSGLAGGQETQYF	TRBV7-2	TRBJ2-5
CASSQDPPDGRARETQYF	TRBV4-2	TRBJ2-5
CASSLWTSGGKETQYF	TRBV12-3/TRBV12-4	TRBJ2-5
CSARGGDREDGYTF	TRBV20-1	TRBJ1-2
CASRQGLYEQYF	TRBV12-3/TRBV12-4	TRBJ2-7
CASSLSPIYNEQFF	TRBV7-3	TRBJ2-1
CASSLSGGPTDTQYF	TRBV7-9	TRBJ2-3
CASSPSSAAIYNEQFF	TRBV9	TRBJ2-1
CASNTGSDYEQYF	TRBV21-1	TRBJ2-7
CASSSRDRLPETQYF	TRBV28	TRBJ2-5
CASSLQGRWEQFF	TRBV13	TRBJ2-1
CASSYTESSNYGYTF	TRBV5-1	TRBJ1-2
CASTPWASDEQYF	TRBV7-6	TRBJ2-7
CASSPDSLPYGYTF	TRBV27	TRBJ1-2
CASSSTYGAVTGADTQYF	TRBV7-9	TRBJ2-3
CATEGAGATYEQYF	TRBV10-3	TRBJ2-7
CSVLVGTSGRASEQFF	TRBV29-1	TRBJ2-1
CASSATAGPNTGELFF	TRBV9	TRBJ2-2
CASSQVGQESTDTQYF	TRBV3-1	TRBJ2-3
CASSLPGNTEAFF	TRBV7-9	TRBJ1-1
CARNLPTSGPNTGELFF	TRBV5-3	TRBJ2-2
CASSLDRGVQPQHF	TRBV4-3	TRBJ1-5
CASSFIQSIYNEQFF	TRBV7-2	TRBJ2-1
CASSQTRESEQFF	TRBV4-1	TRBJ2-1
CATPSRGYCYTF	TRBV6-4	TRBJ1-2
CASSLLISRGRTDTQYF	TRBV28	TRBJ2-3
CATSRDLPDSSYNSPLHF	TRBV15	TRBJ1-6
CASSQEYEQYF	TRBV3-1	TRBJ2-7
CASSFPGTAYEQYF	TRBV7-9	TRBJ2-7
CASSSQGDRAHPGAQHF	TRBV7-9	TRBJ1-5